These 30 T cell receptor beta chains were sequenced from one sample in a study of vaccination and CD4 T cells after COVID-19 (dated by TCRdb to 2022 to 2024). The receptor library was made with PCR. TCRdb records Illumina iSeq 100 as the sequencer. TCR sequencing of DNA from cultured CD4+ T cells used the Oncomine TCR Beta short-read assay at the Johns Hopkins FTIC core. TCRdb itself trimmed the public reads at Q25 with fastp, ran MiXCR and retained productive beta chains. Rows with a matching CDR3 protein are joined into one entry that keeps the most common DNA and genes. Across this sample there are approximately 17,000 distinct CDR3 sequences, with approximately 58% seen only once. The ten biggest clones cover 15% to 20% of the sample. The sample's treatment or condition, from its label and the paper: roughly 11-day PBMC culture with coronavirus spike peptide pools or control peptides (ViraFEST assay).

For these receptors, no antigen is known. The sequenced material came from CD4+ T cells from blood, cultured in vitro. The receptor set was obtained from a human donor who had recovered from COVID-19.

This chain uses TRBV6-2 or TRBV6-3 with TRBJ2-7; D unclear. The V end lost 2 bases, the J end lost 1 base, and 6 bases lay between the germline ends. Germline lookup yields CDR1 MNHEY and CDR2 SVGEGT. The CDR3 contains 13 residues. CDR3 bases: TGTGCCAGCAGTTACCCCGATTCCTACGAGCAGTACTTC. It encodes CASSYPDSYEQYF.

The chain joins TRBV20-1 to TRBJ2-7; 7 nucleotides line up with TRBD1. V dropped 1 base and J dropped 0; count of bases not matched to a gene: 9. Germline CDR1 and CDR2: DFQATT and SNEGSKA (reference sequence). The CDR3 runs 16 residues. The CDR3 loop reads CSARVRTGPVSYEQYF. Written as DNA, the CDR3 is TGCAGTGCTAGAGTTCGGACAGGACCAGTCTCCTACGAGCAGTACTTC.

The V call is TRBV7-2, the J call TRBJ2-7; 7 bases match TRBD1. The length of the CDR3 is 14 residues. Germline V gene lookup returns CDR1 SGHTA and CDR2 FQGNSA. The V segment lost 3 bases and the J segment 4 bases; nucleotides outside the gene matches: 6. CDR3 in amino acids: CASSLTGLIYEQYF. CDR3 DNA: TGTGCCAGCAGCTTGACAGGGCTCATTTACGAGCAGTACTTC.

The rearrangement joins TRBV15 to TRBJ2-7; no definite D call. V lost 0 bases to trimming and J lost 0 bases, with 9 bases between them. The CDR3 runs 15 residues. Germline V gene lookup returns CDR1 LNHNV and CDR2 YYDKDF (reference sequence). The CDR3: CATSRDPKGSYEQYF. CDR3 bases: TGTGCCACCAGCAGAGATCCCAAGGGCTCCTACGAGCAGTACTTC.

The chain links TRBV7-3 to TRBJ2-1; D is ambiguous. This CDR3 spans 13 amino acids. Germline CDR1 and CDR2: SGHTA and FQGTGA. The V and J ends lost 1 base and 1 base respectively, with 2 bases between them. The DNA of the CDR3 is TGTGCCAGCAGCTTAAATTCCTACAATGAGCAGTTCTTC. This sequence encodes CASSLNSYNEQFF. Supplemented by reference TRBV7-3 and TRBJ2-1, the full variable domain reads GAGVSQTPSNKVTEKGKYVELRCDPISGHTALYWYRQSLGQGPEFLIYFQGTGAADDSGLPNDRFFAVRPEGSVSTLKIQRTERGDSAVYLCASSLNSYNEQFFGPGTRLTVL.

There are a few counts of this clonotype. The chain combines TRBV15 with TRBJ2-2; D unclear. The V end lost 6 bases, the J end lost 3 bases, and 8 bases lay between the germline ends. The CDR3 contains 13 residues. The germline V gene has CDR1 LNHNV and CDR2 YYDKDF (reference sequence). The CDR3 nucleotides read TGTGCCACCAGGCTAGGATACACCGGGGAGCTGTTTTTT. This codes for CATRLGYTGELFF.

V usage is TRBV21-1 and J usage is TRBJ2-3; the D call TRBD1 from the table was never checked on the DNA. TRBV21-1 is assigned pseudogene status. This CDR3 region has 14 residues. CDR3 DNA sequence: TGTGCCAGCAGCGCCCTCAGGGGGTCTGATACGCAGTATTTT. Residues: CASSALRGSDTQYF.

This sequence joins TRBV7-9 and TRBJ2-7, with 8 bases identical to TRBD1. V gave up 2 bases and J gave up 4 bases; unmatched junction bases: 7. This CDR3 is 15 amino acids long. Germline lookup yields CDR1 SEHNR and CDR2 FQNEAQ (reference sequence). As DNA, the CDR3 is TGTGCCAGCAGCTTATCCGGGACAGGCCGATACGAGCAGTACTTC. Amino acid sequence: CASSLSGTGRYEQYF. The full variable domain, in which reference TRBV7-9 and TRBJ2-7 provide the parts outside the CDR3, is DTGVSQNPRHKITKRGQNVTFRCDPISEHNRLYWYRQTLGQGPEFLTYFQNEAQLEKSRLLSDRFSAERPKGSFSTLEIQRTEQGDSAMYLCASSLSGTGRYEQYFGPGTRLTVT.

The table lists this clonotype with a few counts. The rearrangement joins TRBV6-2 or TRBV6-3 to TRBJ2-5, with D possibly being TRBD1 or TRBD2 (5 bases each). The V end was cut by 2 bases, the J end by 6 bases, with 13 bases between. This CDR3 has 14 amino acids. Germline V gene lookup returns CDR1 MNHEY and CDR2 SVGEGT. Written as DNA, the CDR3 is TGTGCCAGCAGTTACGGGGGAGCCCTCCAGACCCAGTACTTC. This translates into CASSYGGALQTQYF.

This chain connects TRBV9 to TRBJ2-3, with D possibly TRBD2 on 5 matching bases. With 2 bases removed from V and 1 base from J, the gap between germline ends came to 8 bases. The CDR3 extends over 14 amino acids. The germline V gene has CDR1 SGDLS and CDR2 YYNGEE. CDR3 coding DNA: TGTGCCAGCAGCGTCCGGCGGGGCACAGATACGCAGTATTTT. Its translation is CASSVRRGTDTQYF.

V is TRBV7-9 and J is TRBJ2-7; D remains ambiguous. CDR3 length: 14 residues. Germline V gene sequence: CDR1 SEHNR, CDR2 FQNEAQ (reference sequence). Between the trimmed V and J ends, which lost 1 base and 1 base, there was a span of 8 bases. The CDR3 here is CASSLEADSYEQYF. The CDR3 DNA reads TGTGCCAGCAGCTTAGAAGCTGATTCCTACGAGCAGTACTTC.

The V and J genes are TRBV20-1 and TRBJ2-3, with 7 positions matching TRBD2. This CDR3 comprises 13 residues. The V and J ends lost 6 bases and 2 bases, in that order; junction bases with no gene match: 5. Germline CDR1 and CDR2: DFQATT and SNEGSKA (reference sequence). The CDR3 loop is CSAGGPNTDTQYF. CDR3 nucleotides: TGCAGTGCGGGAGGGCCGAACACAGATACGCAGTATTTT.

The rearrangement joins TRBV7-8 to TRBJ2-3, with D uncertain. The CDR3 sequence is 13 residues long. Looked up from germline, CDR1 is SGHVS and CDR2 is FQNEAQ. The V gene lost 7 bases and the J gene lost 0 bases, with 8 bases spanning the gap. The CDR3 DNA sequence: TGTGCCAGCATCAGGAAGAGCACAGATACGCAGTATTTT. Translated: CASIRKSTDTQYF.

This clonotype turned up a few times. The chain is built from TRBV20-1 and TRBJ1-4; no definite D call. The length of the CDR3 is 12 residues. Trimming pared 1 base from V and 7 bases from J, leaving 7 bases between. Looked up from germline, CDR1 is DFQATT and CDR2 is SNEGSKA (reference sequence). CDR3 bases: TGCAGTGCTAGAGGAGAGGGTGAAAAACTGTTTTTT. Translating gives CSARGEGEKLFF.

The genes are TRBV24-1 and TRBJ2-5; D is unresolved. CDR1 and CDR2 (germline): KGHDR, SFDVKD. V was shortened by 5 bases and J by 1 base, with 7 bases between the two germline ends. The CDR3 is 13 amino acids. CDR3 DNA: TGTGCCACCAGTGCGGTATCCCAAGAGACCCAGTACTTC. This codes for CATSAVSQETQYF.

This chain connects TRBV12-3 or TRBV12-4 to TRBJ2-7, with D tentatively TRBD2 (6 bases). CDR3 length: 14 amino acids. Trimming left V 3 bases short and J 3 bases short, with 12 bases between. CDR3 residues: CASSFLSGFYEQYF. The CDR3 coding sequence is TGTGCCAGCAGTTTCCTAAGCGGGTTCTACGAGCAGTACTTC.

This chain connects TRBV27 to TRBJ2-7; D is unclear. CDR3 length: 14 amino acids. V was clipped by 6 bases and J by 4 bases, with 16 bases between them. Germline lookup yields CDR1 MNHEY and CDR2 SMNVEV (reference sequence). The CDR3 reads CASRGWSVGYEQYF. CDR3 bases: TGTGCCAGCAGGGGGTGGTCAGTCGGTTACGAGCAGTACTTC.

This clonotype was detected a few times. The rearrangement joins TRBV5-4 to TRBJ1-1; D is perhaps TRBD1 (6 bases). CDR3 length equals 15 residues. The V end was cut by 4 bases, the J end by 5 bases, with 18 bases between. Germline-derived CDR1 and CDR2 are SGHNT and YYREEE (reference sequence). The CDR3 DNA reads TGTGCCAGCAGCGCACGTTGGGGGGCTAGAACTGAAGCTTTCTTT. Amino acid sequence: CASSARWGARTEAFF.

The rearrangement joins TRBV20-1 to TRBJ1-5, with 7 bases fitting TRBD1. J was trimmed by 3 bases and V by 0 bases; bases with no gene match: 8. CDR3 size: 16 residues. The germline gives CDR1 DFQATT, CDR2 SNEGSKA (reference sequence). The CDR3 sequence: CSARDRRQGINQPQHF. DNA of the CDR3: TGCAGTGCTAGAGATCGGCGACAGGGAATCAATCAGCCCCAGCATTTT.

The rearrangement links TRBV12-3 or TRBV12-4 to TRBJ2-3; the D is unclear. The CDR3 is 16 residues long. Trimming cost V 6 bases and J 4 bases, with 20 bases left between them. The CDR3: CASRVGSRSTADTQYF. The CDR3 DNA is TGTGCCAGCAGGGTGGGCTCTCGGTCTACTGCAGATACGCAGTATTTT.

This clonotype was detected a few times. V is TRBV19 and J is TRBJ1-2; D is uncertain. The germline CDR1 and CDR2 sequences are LNHDA and SQIVND (reference sequence). With 3 bases removed from V and 2 bases from J, the gap between germline ends came to 22 bases. The CDR3 sequence is 18 residues long. CDR3 sequence: CASSIGVRQRSANYGYTF. CDR3 coding DNA: TGTGCCAGTAGTATCGGTGTACGGCAGCGCTCGGCCAACTATGGCTACACCTTC.

V is TRBV6-1 and J is TRBJ2-5; 12 nucleotides align to TRBD2. CDR3 length: 16 residues. Germline V gene lookup returns CDR1 MNHNS and CDR2 SASEGT. V trimming: 6 bases; J trimming: 7 bases; junction bases outside the gene matches: 12. In nucleotides, the CDR3 is TGTGCCAGCAGCGAGGGGACTAGCGGGTGGGTTGGGACCCAGTACTTC. Its protein product is CASSEGTSGWVGTQYF.

Concerning this clonotype: Germline is not matched at one junction end, which may reflect a read error. The chain recombines TRBV24-1 with TRBJ2-5; D could derive from TRBD1 or TRBD2 (6 bases each). CDR1 KGHDR and CDR2 SFDVKD come from the germline V gene. CDR3 length equals 13 residues. Here the CDR3 DNA reads TGTGTCACCAGTGATGGGGGGCTGGAGACCCAGTACTTC. This encodes CVTSDGGLETQYF.

This clonotype came up a few times. The J gene is TRBJ2-1, the V gene TRBV7-3; tentatively, D is TRBD1 or TRBD2 (6 bases each). Trimming removed 1 base from V and 6 bases from J, with 16 bases in between. Germline assignment: CDR1 SGHTA and CDR2 FQGTGA. The CDR3 runs to 16 residues. As DNA, the CDR3 is TGTGCCAGCAGCTTAAGGGGTGGGGGGCACCTCAATGAGCAGTTCTTC. It specifies CASSLRGGGHLNEQFF.

The gene calls are TRBV6-5 and TRBJ2-3; D gene uncertain. Trimming pared 2 bases from V and 6 bases from J, leaving 3 bases between. The germline V gene has CDR1 MNHEY and CDR2 SVGAGI. The CDR3 sequence is 11 residues long. The CDR3 DNA follows: TGTGCCAGCAGTTACAGGGATACGCAGTATTTT. Translating it yields CASSYRDTQYF.

The chain has TRBV19 and TRBJ2-7; D call uncertain. V dropped 3 bases and J dropped 2 bases, with 8 bases sitting between them. CDR1 is LNHDA and CDR2 is SQIVND in the germline V gene (reference sequence). The CDR3 totals 13 residues. The CDR3 reads CASSIPGPYEQYF. In DNA form, the CDR3 reads TGTGCCAGTAGTATTCCTGGGCCCTACGAGCAGTACTTC.

The rearrangement links TRBV20-1 to TRBJ2-3; D is possibly TRBD1 (7 bases). The germline gives CDR1 DFQATT, CDR2 SNEGSKA (reference sequence). The V gene lost 7 bases and the J gene lost 2 bases, with 13 bases spanning the gap. CDR3 size: 13 residues. The CDR3 protein is CSGAGQNTDTQYF. CDR3 DNA sequence: TGCAGTGGGGCGGGACAGAACACAGATACGCAGTATTTT.

This chain uses TRBV12-3 or TRBV12-4 with TRBJ1-1; D uncertain. The CDR3 spans 15 residues. The V end was cut by 4 bases, the J end by 4 bases, with 16 bases between. The CDR3 spells CASSSSGALPTEAFF. DNA for the CDR3: TGTGCCAGCAGTTCCTCCGGTGCTCTGCCCACTGAAGCTTTCTTT.

This clonotype was observed a few times. The V gene is TRBV20-1, the J gene TRBJ2-3; TRBD2 matches at 7 bases. CDR3 length: 13 residues. The V and J ends lost 3 bases and 4 bases, in that order; junction bases with no gene match: 4. Germline values: CDR1 DFQATT, CDR2 SNEGSKA (reference sequence). CDR3 DNA sequence: TGCAGTGCTAGGTGGGAGGGGCCAGATACGCAGTATTTT. It is translated as CSARWEGPDTQYF.

The chain couples TRBV5-1 to TRBJ1-1; tentative D call: TRBD1 (6 bases). The CDR3 has 16 amino acids. CDR1 and CDR2 (germline): SGHRS, YFSETQ. Trimming removed 4 bases from V and 5 bases from J, with 21 bases in between. Written as DNA, the CDR3 is TGCGCCAGCAGCATCGATCCCAGGGGCTCGGGGACTGAAGCTTTCTTT. Encoded protein: CASSIDPRGSGTEAFF.